Below, 24 T cell receptor beta chains from the same sample are listed, as sequenced in a study of blood T cell repertoires in COVID-19. Clones were read by immunoSEQ multiplex PCR, and TCRdb kept only the in-frame ones, dropping some. The sample contains 130,000 to 150,000 clones, roughly 80% of which appear only once. Specimen: peripheral blood. These receptors originate from a human donor in a cohort sampled during active COVID-19.

V usage is TRBV4-3 and J usage is TRBJ1-6; D not certain. Trimming shortened V by 0 bases and J by 10 bases, and 16 bases separated the two germline ends. Looked up from germline, CDR1 is LGHNA and CDR2 is YSLEER. There are 16 residues in the CDR3. The CDR3 sequence: CASSQDVGGGTSPLHF. The CDR3 nucleotides read TGCGCCAGCAGCCAAGATGTGGGAGGAGGCACCTCACCCCTCCACTTT.

For the CDR3, the DNA is TGTGCCAGCAGGCTTGATCAGGATTCTGACTACACCTTC. It specifies CASRLDQDSDYTF. V and J are TRBV7-3 and TRBJ1-2; no definite D call. The germline gives CDR1 SGHTA, CDR2 FQGTGA. V was shortened by 6 bases and J by 10 bases, with 18 bases between the two germline ends. The CDR3 contains 13 residues.

This chain joins TRBV28 and TRBJ2-5; D is perhaps TRBD1 (5 bases). The CDR3 extends over 13 amino acids. Trimming shortened V by 8 bases and J by 1 base, and 11 bases separated the two germline ends. Germline CDR1 and CDR2: MDHEN and SYDVKM. The CDR3 here is CASFKGIQETQYF. CDR3 sequence (DNA): TGTGCCAGCTTTAAGGGGATCCAAGAGACCCAGTACTTC.

V gene TRBV9 combines with J gene TRBJ2-1; D remains unclear. In germline, CDR1 is SGDLS, CDR2 YYNGEE. Trimming cost V 0 bases and J 8 bases, with 9 bases left between them. The CDR3 sequence is 13 residues long. CDR3 sequence: CASSVATVDEQFF. The CDR3 nucleotides read TGTGCCAGCAGCGTAGCTACAGTCGATGAGCAGTTCTTC.

This chain uses TRBV5-4 with TRBJ2-3; D gene unclear. The CDR3 contains 13 residues. Germline V gene data show CDR1 as SGHNT and CDR2 as YYREEE (reference sequence). The V end lost 0 bases, the J end lost 2 bases, and 4 bases lay between the germline ends. The CDR3 spells CASSLVFTDTQYF. CDR3 bases: TGTGCCAGCAGCTTGGTATTCACAGATACGCAGTATTTT.

This clone was detected many times. This chain joins TRBV27 and TRBJ2-5, with TRBD2 as a possible D gene (6 bases). Deletions cut 5 bases from V and 5 bases from J, with 15 bases between. Germline CDR1 reads MNHEY; CDR2 reads SMNVEV (reference sequence). This CDR3 has 14 amino acids. The chain's CDR3 is CASSPQGAGETQYF. In DNA form, the CDR3 reads TGTGCCAGCAGTCCCCAAGGGGCGGGGGAGACCCAGTACTTC.

The rearrangement uses TRBV20-1 and TRBJ1-4; perhaps TRBD1 as D (6 bases). V was shortened by 6 bases and J by 7 bases, with 9 bases between the two germline ends. Germline V CDR1 and CDR2: DFQATT, SNEGSKA (reference sequence). The CDR3 sequence is 11 residues long. CDR3 DNA sequence: TGCAGTGCGGAGGACAGTGAAAAACTGTTTTTT. It yields the protein CSAEDSEKLFF.

The V and J genes are TRBV6-2 or TRBV6-3 and TRBJ1-1; 7 bases map to TRBD1. The germline CDR1 and CDR2 sequences are MNHEY and SVGEGT. Unmatched junction bases numbered 6, after V lost 4 bases and J lost 1 base. This CDR3 contains 15 residues. The CDR3 DNA reads as TGTGCCAGCAGTTCGCTGACAGGGTGGAACACTGAAGCTTTCTTT. It is translated as CASSSLTGWNTEAFF.

This chain uses TRBV25-1 with TRBJ1-1; the D gene is possibly TRBD1 (5 bases). In germline, CDR1 is MGHDK, CDR2 SYGVNS. The V gene lost 1 base and the J gene lost 4 bases, with 16 bases spanning the gap. The CDR3 totals 16 residues. The CDR3 sequence is CASSEWAGFDSTEAFF. The CDR3 coding sequence is TGTGCCAGCAGTGAATGGGCAGGGTTCGATAGCACTGAAGCTTTCTTT.

The genes are TRBV5-8 and TRBJ1-2; a weak D match, TRBD1 (6 bases). This CDR3 comprises 15 residues. Germline V CDR1 and CDR2: SGHTS, YDEGEE. With 0 bases removed from V and 4 bases from J, the gap between germline ends came to 13 bases. The CDR3 bases are TGTGCCAGCAGCTTGGCAGCCAGGGGAGTCTATGGCTACACCTTC. Translated, it gives CASSLAARGVYGYTF. The full variable domain, completed using reference TRBV5-8 and TRBJ1-2, is EAGVTQSPTHLIKTRGQQATLRCSPISGHTSVYWYQQALGLGLQFLLWYDEGEERNRGNFPPRFSGRQFPNYSSELNVNALELEDSALYLCASSLAARGVYGYTFGSGTRLTVV.

This clone has more than one count but fewer than ten. The chain has TRBV19 and TRBJ1-5; perhaps TRBD1 as D (5 bases). The CDR3 contains 16 residues. The ends were cut back, 3 bases at V and 6 bases at J, with 18 bases in the middle. Germline CDR1 LNHDA, CDR2 SQIVND (reference sequence). The CDR3 region has the DNA TGTGCCAGTAGTATTGGGGGAAGTCCGGGGGGTCAGCCCCAGCATTTT. Encoded protein: CASSIGGSPGGQPQHF. The whole variable domain, remainder taken from reference TRBV19 and TRBJ1-5, is DGGITQSPKYLFRKEGQNVTLSCEQNLNHDAMYWYRQDPGQGLRLIYYSQIVNDFQKGDIAEGYSVSREKKESFPLTVTSAQKNPTAFYLCASSIGGSPGGQPQHFGDGTRLSIL.

CDR3 sequence (DNA): TGTGCCAGCAGTTCTCCGGGAGCTGGAAACACCATATATTTT. The encoded protein is CASSSPGAGNTIYF. The V and J genes are TRBV28 and TRBJ1-3; D ambiguous. The CDR3 sequence is 14 residues long. Germline loops: CDR1 MDHEN, CDR2 SYDVKM. The V end was cut by 4 bases, the J end by 2 bases, with 9 bases between.

In its sample, this clone was seen a few times. This sequence joins TRBV15 and TRBJ1-3; no clear D gene. CDR1 and CDR2 from the germline V gene are LNHNV and YYDKDF (reference sequence). The CDR3 covers 19 residues. The germline V and J ends were trimmed by 6 bases and 0 bases, with 24 bases remaining between them. The CDR3 region is CATRKTLWEGSDSGNTIYF. The DNA for the CDR3 is TGTGCCACCAGGAAGACGTTGTGGGAGGGATCCGACTCTGGAAACACCATATATTTT. The whole variable domain, remainder taken from reference TRBV15 and TRBJ1-3, is DAMVIQNPRYQVTQFGKPVTLSCSQTLNHNVMYWYQQKSSQAPKLLFHYYDKDFNNEADTPDNFQSRRPNTSFCFLDIRSPGLGDTAMYLCATRKTLWEGSDSGNTIYFGEGSWLTVV.

The chain couples TRBV12-5 to TRBJ1-2, with 9 bases that match TRBD1. CDR3 length: 16 amino acids. Germline assignment: CDR1 LGHNT and CDR2 FRNRAP. Trimming removed 4 bases from V and 5 bases from J; junction bases left unmatched: 11. The CDR3 DNA reads as TGTGCTAGTGGTTCGCTCCCCACAGGGGGCGGTTATGGCTACACCTTC. As protein: CASGSLPTGGGYGYTF.

The chain has TRBV7-3 and TRBJ2-3; 16 positions match TRBD2. V shed 6 bases and J 4 bases; nucleotides not matched to a gene: 4. CDR1 is SGHTA, CDR2 FQGTGA, per germline. CDR3 length: 16 amino acids. In nucleotides, the CDR3 is TGTGCCAGCAGTTTCGGGACTAGCGGGGGGGCAGATACGCAGTATTTT. It yields the protein CASSFGTSGGADTQYF.

The chain recombines TRBV3-1 (or the pseudogene TRBV3-2) with TRBJ2-1; D may be TRBD1 (6 bases). Deletions cut 3 bases from V and 4 bases from J, with 19 bases between. CDR1 and CDR2 (germline): LGHDT, YNNKEL (reference sequence). This CDR3 is 17 amino acids long. CDR3 nucleotides: TGTGCCAGCAGCCAGTTTCCCCGTTTGGGGGCGTACAATGAGCAGTTCTTC. Translating it yields CASSQFPRLGAYNEQFF.

The chain employs TRBV11-2 and TRBJ2-3; D perhaps matches TRBD2 (5 bases). V was shortened by 1 base and J by 6 bases, with 8 bases between the two germline ends. This CDR3 is 13 amino acids long. The germline gives CDR1 SGHAT, CDR2 FQNNGV. CDR3 bases: TGTGCCAGCAGCTTAGGCCGCGGGGATACGCAGTATTTT. As protein: CASSLGRGDTQYF.

This clone was counted a few times. The V call is TRBV6-2 or TRBV6-3, the J call TRBJ1-1, with 9 bases matching TRBD1. V shed 4 bases and J 6 bases; nucleotides not matched to a gene: 9. The CDR3 has 15 residues. Per the germline V gene, CDR1 is MNHEY and CDR2 is SVGEGT. The CDR3 region is CASSFGGQGKSEAFF. The CDR3 DNA is TGTGCCAGCAGTTTTGGTGGACAGGGGAAGTCTGAAGCTTTCTTT.

This clone was recorded a few times. V usage is TRBV7-9 and J usage is TRBJ1-1, with a tentative D call TRBD1 (5 bases). CDR3 length: 13 residues. The V and J ends lost 1 base and 7 bases respectively, with 10 bases between them. Germline-derived CDR1 and CDR2 are SEHNR and FQNEAQ (reference sequence). For the CDR3, the DNA is TGTGCCAGCAGCTTAGAAGGGGAAGGTGAAGCTTTCTTT. Its translation is CASSLEGEGEAFF.

V usage is TRBV5-1 and J usage is TRBJ2-3; 10 bases fit TRBD1. Germline V gene sequence: CDR1 SGHRS, CDR2 YFSETQ. V lost 2 bases to trimming and J lost 3 bases; unmatched junction nucleotides: 6. The CDR3 covers 16 residues. DNA of the CDR3: TGCGCCAGCAGCTTTACCGGGACAGGGGAAACAGATACGCAGTATTTT. Protein product: CASSFTGTGETDTQYF.

This clone was observed a few times. CDR3 residues: CASGQQNSPLHF. CDR3 DNA: TGTGCCAGCGGACAGCAAAATTCACCCCTCCACTTT. The chain recombines TRBV18 with TRBJ1-6; possible D gene TRBD1, 6 bases. This CDR3 contains 12 residues. V was pared by 8 bases and J by 7 bases, with 9 bases between. CDR1 and CDR2 from the germline V gene are KGHSH and LQKENI.

The chain has TRBV28 and TRBJ1-2; tentatively, D is TRBD1 (6 bases). Germline-derived CDR1 and CDR2 are MDHEN and SYDVKM. Between the trimmed V and J ends, which lost 2 bases and 3 bases, there was a span of 10 bases. The CDR3 spans 14 residues. The CDR3 region is CASSLGGAHYGYTF. The CDR3 DNA reads as TGTGCCAGCAGTTTAGGGGGGGCGCACTATGGCTACACCTTC.

The chain links TRBV5-1 to TRBJ1-3, with D unresolved. The V gene's germline CDR1 is SGHRS and CDR2 YFSETQ. The CDR3 has 15 amino acids. Trimming left V 0 bases short and J 2 bases short, with 9 bases between. The CDR3 loop is CASSLEAVTGNTIYF. CDR3 coding DNA: TGCGCCAGCAGCTTGGAGGCGGTAACTGGAAACACCATATATTTT.

This chain joins TRBV30 and TRBJ2-7; TRBD1 might be the D (6 bases). The CDR3 loop spans 15 amino acids. CDR1 and CDR2 (germline): GTSNPN, SVGIG (reference sequence). The V gene lost 0 bases and the J gene lost 2 bases, with 14 bases spanning the gap. The CDR3 region has the DNA TGTGCCTGGAGTGTAGGGCAGGGGTCCACCTACGAGCAGTACTTC. The encoded protein is CAWSVGQGSTYEQYF.